The clone carrying this T cell receptor beta chain was seen a handful of times. This record comes from a study of blood T cell repertoires in COVID-19. As for the study in general: The United States, Italy and Spain provided the acute and convalescent COVID-19 samples. Sources were T cells, B-cell-depleted T cells, or PBMCs; the material itself was cDNA or gDNA.

The CDR3 covers 18 residues. Trimming at V came to 0 bases and at J to 10 bases, leaving 13 bases not matched to a gene. Germline CDR1 is KGHDR and CDR2 is SFDVKD. Authors' processing steps: By means of reference gene primer amplification, nucleated cell counts were estimated. Produced via immunoSEQ multiplex PCR; TCRdb's table is partial and in-frame only. That table supplies the V and J calls and clone size; D and trimming were determined from the DNA. The sample holds around 130,000 clones, around 87% seen once. The sequenced sample was peripheral blood. J is TRBJ1-3 and V is TRBV24-1; 11 nucleotides align to TRBD1. The origin of this receptor is a woman in her forties or fifties with acute or convalescent COVID-19. The CDR3 region has the DNA TGTGCCACCAGTGATTTGTCCGGACAGGGGGCGAGTACGGGGACCATATATTTT. It translates to CATSDLSGQGASTGTIYF.